Only one count was recorded for the clone carrying this T cell receptor beta chain. The data derive from a study of CD8 T cells in Susac syndrome. Purification of the CD8+ and CD4+ T cells relied on negative isolation, and TEMRA cells underwent FACS enrichment. V was clipped by 5 bases and J by 7 bases; unmatched bases: 7. This CDR3 contains 13 residues. CDR1 is SGHTA and CDR2 is FQGNSA in the germline V gene. The authors reverse transcribed roughly 0.5 to 1 ug RNA with random hexamers. The TCR beta CDR3 was amplified by immunoSEQ multiplex PCR across 54 Vbeta, 13 Jbeta. TCRdb reprocessed the immunoSEQ multiplex PCR reads via MiXCR and lists one record per CDR3 protein. Found here are some 150,000 distinct CDR3 sequences, about 94% of them singletons; the top ten hold 0.2% to 0.25%.

The clonotype originates from a human donor with multiple sclerosis. V is TRBV7-2 and J is TRBJ2-5; 7 nucleotides agree with TRBD2. The material sequenced was CD8+ T cells from PBMCs. The CDR3 DNA sequence: TGTGCCAGCAGCCCGGGACTACCGGGGACCCAGTACTTC. Residues: CASSPGLPGTQYF. The full variable domain, with the rest looked up from reference TRBV7-2 and TRBJ2-5, is GAGVSQSPSNKVTEKGKDVELRCDPISGHTALYWYRQSLGQGLEFLIYFQGNSAPDKSGLPSDRFSAERTGGSVSTLTIQRTQQEDSAVYLCASSPGLPGTQYFGPGTRLLVL.